This TCR beta chain is from a study of OX40 agonist ivuxolimab in advanced cancers. Notes on the study in general: Expanded clones belonging to CD8+ T cells outnumbered, on average, those of CD4+.

Details on this clone: Its antigen is undetermined.

Only in-frame clones appear in the TCRdb table, and some are missing; sequencing was by immunoSEQ multiplex PCR. Among 60,000 or so clones listed, 89% were seen once. Trimming stripped 1 base from V and 9 bases from J, with 12 bases between. Germline V gene data show CDR1 as SGHTA and CDR2 as FQGNSA. The CDR3 length is 13 residues. The starting material was CD4+ or CD8+ T cells sorted from blood, obtained in a trial of the OX40 agonist ivuxolimab. The TCR was taken from an adult with an advanced solid tumor such as melanoma, head and neck, liver or kidney cancer. V usage is TRBV7-2 and J usage is TRBJ2-5; D call uncertain. Written as DNA, the CDR3 is TGTGCCAGCAGCTTAGGCCCACTCGGGTCCCAGTACTTC. It encodes CASSLGPLGSQYF.